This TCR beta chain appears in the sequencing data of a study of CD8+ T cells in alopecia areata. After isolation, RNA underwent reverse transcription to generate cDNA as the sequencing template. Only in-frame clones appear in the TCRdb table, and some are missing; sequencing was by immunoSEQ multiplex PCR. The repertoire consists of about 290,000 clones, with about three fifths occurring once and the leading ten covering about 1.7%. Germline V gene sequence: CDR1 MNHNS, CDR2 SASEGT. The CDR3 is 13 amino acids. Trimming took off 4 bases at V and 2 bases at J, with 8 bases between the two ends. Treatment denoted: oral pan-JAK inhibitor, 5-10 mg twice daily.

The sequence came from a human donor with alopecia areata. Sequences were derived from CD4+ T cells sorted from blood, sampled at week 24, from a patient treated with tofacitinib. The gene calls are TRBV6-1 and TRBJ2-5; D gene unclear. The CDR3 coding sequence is TGTGCCAGCAGTGGGAGTCAGCAAGAGACCCAGTACTTC. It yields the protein CASSGSQQETQYF.